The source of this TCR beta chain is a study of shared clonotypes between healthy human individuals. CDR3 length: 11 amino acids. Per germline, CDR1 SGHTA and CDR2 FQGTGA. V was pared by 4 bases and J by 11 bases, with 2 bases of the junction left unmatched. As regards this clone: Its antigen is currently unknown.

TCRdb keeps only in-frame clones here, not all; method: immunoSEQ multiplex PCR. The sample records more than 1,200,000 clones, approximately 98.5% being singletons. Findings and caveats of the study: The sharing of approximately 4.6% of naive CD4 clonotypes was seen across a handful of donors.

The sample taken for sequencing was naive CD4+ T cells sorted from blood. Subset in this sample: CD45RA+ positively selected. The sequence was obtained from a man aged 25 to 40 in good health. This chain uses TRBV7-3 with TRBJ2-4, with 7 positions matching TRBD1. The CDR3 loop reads CASSSGGVQYF. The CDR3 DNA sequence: TGTGCCAGCAGCTCAGGGGGAGTTCAGTACTTC.